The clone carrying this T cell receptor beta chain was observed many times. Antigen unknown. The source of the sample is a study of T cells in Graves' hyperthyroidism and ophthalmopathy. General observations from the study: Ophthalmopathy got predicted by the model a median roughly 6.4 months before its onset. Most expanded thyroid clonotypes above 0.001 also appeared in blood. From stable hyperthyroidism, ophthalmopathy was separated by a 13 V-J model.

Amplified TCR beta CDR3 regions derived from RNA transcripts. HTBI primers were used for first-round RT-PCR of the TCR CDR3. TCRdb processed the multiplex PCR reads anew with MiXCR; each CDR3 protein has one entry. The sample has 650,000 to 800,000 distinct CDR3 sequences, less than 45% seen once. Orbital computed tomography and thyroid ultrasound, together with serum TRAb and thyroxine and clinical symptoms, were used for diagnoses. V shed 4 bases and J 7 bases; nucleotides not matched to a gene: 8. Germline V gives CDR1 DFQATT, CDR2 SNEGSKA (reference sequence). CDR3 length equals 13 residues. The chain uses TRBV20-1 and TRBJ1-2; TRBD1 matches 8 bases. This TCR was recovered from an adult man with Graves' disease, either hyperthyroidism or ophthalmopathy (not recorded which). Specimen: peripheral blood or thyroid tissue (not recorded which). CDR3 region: CSATGQGRAGYTF. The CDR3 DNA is TGCAGTGCTACCGGACAGGGACGGGCTGGCTACACCTTC.